This T cell receptor beta chain originates from a study of beta chain features in type 1 diabetes. The table lists this clone with a few counts. Antigen specificity is unknown. Study observations and caveats: Shortening that was moderate but significant affected the TCRB CDR3s of Type 1 diabetes patients in all four CD4+ subsets.

V lost 4 bases and J 0 bases, leaving 16 bases between the germline ends. The CDR3 is 17 amino acids. Germline CDR1 LGHNA, CDR2 YSLEER. TCRB transcripts that were expressed got sequenced, as all of the isolated RNA had been reverse transcribed. The data were produced by immunoSEQ multiplex PCR, yet TCRdb's version contains in-frame clones alone and is incomplete. The repertoire consists of around 400,000 clones, with roughly an eighth occurring once and the leading ten covering about 0.017%. The TCR sequence derives from a man aged 18 to 35 in good health. V usage is TRBV4-3 and J usage is TRBJ1-3; D unresolved. Source material: naive CD4+ T cells from blood. Here the CDR3 DNA reads TGCGCCAGCAGCCTGGCGAGCTACGGAGGCTCTGGAAACACCATATATTTT. The encoded protein is CASSLASYGGSGNTIYF.